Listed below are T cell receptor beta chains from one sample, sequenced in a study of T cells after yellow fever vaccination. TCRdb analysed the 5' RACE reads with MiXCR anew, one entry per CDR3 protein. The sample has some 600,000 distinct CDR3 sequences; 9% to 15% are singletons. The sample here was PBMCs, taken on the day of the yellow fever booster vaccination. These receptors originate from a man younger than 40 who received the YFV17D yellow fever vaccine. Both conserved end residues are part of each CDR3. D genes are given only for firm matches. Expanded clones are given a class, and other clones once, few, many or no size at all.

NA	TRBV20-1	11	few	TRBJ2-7	TGCAGTCTCAGGGGAGGCTACGAGCAGTACTTC	CSLRGGYEQYF
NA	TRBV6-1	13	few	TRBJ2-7	TGTGCCACGCCAGGGACACCCTCCTACGAGCAGTACTTC	CATPGTPSYEQYF
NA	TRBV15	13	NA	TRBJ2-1	TGTGCCACCGCGGAACCGTCCTACAATGAGCAGTTCTTC	CATAEPSYNEQFF
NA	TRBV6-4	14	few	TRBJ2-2	TGTGCCAGCAGGCCCCAGCCGGGCACCGGGGAGCTGTTTTTT	CASRPQPGTGELFF
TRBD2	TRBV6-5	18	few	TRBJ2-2	TGTGCCAGCAGTTACACTGTTCTAGCGGGAGAGAACACCGGGGAGCTGTTTTTT	CASSYTVLAGENTGELFF
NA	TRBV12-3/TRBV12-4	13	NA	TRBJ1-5	TGTGCCAGCAGCGGGAATTTGGATCAGCCCCAGCATTTT	CASSGNLDQPQHF
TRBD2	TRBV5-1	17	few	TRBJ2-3	TGCGCCAGCAGCATGGGACTAGCGGGAGTTGGCCCAGATACGCAGTATTTT	CASSMGLAGVGPDTQYF
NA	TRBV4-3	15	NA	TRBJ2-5	TGCGCCAGCAGCCAAGATCTGGGGGCTGAAGAGACCCAGTACTTC	CASSQDLGAEETQYF
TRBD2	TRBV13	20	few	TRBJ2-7	TGTGCCAGCAGCTTAGGCGGCGGACTAGCGGGAGGGCCCCTCTCCTACGAGCAGTACTTC	CASSLGGGLAGGPLSYEQYF
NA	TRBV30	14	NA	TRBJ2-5	TGTGCCAATGGGGGCCAGCTAGATGGTGAGACCCAGTACTTC	CANGGQLDGETQYF
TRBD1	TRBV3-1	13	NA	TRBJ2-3	TGTGCCAGCGGACAACAGGGGATAGATACGCAGTATTTT	CASGQQGIDTQYF
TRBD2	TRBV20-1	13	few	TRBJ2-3	TGCAGTGCTGGGGACTACAGCACAGATACGCAGTATTTT	CSAGDYSTDTQYF
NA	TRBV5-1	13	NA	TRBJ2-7	TGCGCCAGCAGCCCCGGAAGGAATGAGGTGCAGTACTTC	CASSPGRNEVQYF
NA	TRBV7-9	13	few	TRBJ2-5	TGTGCCAGCAGCTTGTGGTCGGGAGAGACCCAGTACTTC	CASSLWSGETQYF
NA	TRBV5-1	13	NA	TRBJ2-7	TGCGCCAGCAGCTTAGACAGCCGATACGAGCAGTACTTC	CASSLDSRYEQYF
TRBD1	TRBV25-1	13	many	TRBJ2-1	TGTGCCAGCAGTGAACAACAGGGGCAGGAGCAGTTCTTC	CASSEQQGQEQFF
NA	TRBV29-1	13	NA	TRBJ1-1	TGCAGCGTTAAGGCTATCCTGAACACTGAAGCTTTCTTT	CSVKAILNTEAFF
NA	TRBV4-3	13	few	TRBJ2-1	TGCGCCAGCAGCCAAGACGTGGACAATGAGCAGTTCTTC	CASSQDVDNEQFF
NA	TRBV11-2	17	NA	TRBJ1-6	TGTGCCAGCAGCTTAGGTGGCAGGACAATCCGATTGTCACCCCTCCACTTT	CASSLGGRTIRLSPLHF
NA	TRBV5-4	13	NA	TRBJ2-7	TGTGCCAGCAGCTTGGGGGGCGCTTACAAGCAGTACTTC	CASSLGGAYKQYF
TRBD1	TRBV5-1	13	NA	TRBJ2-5	TGCGCCAGCATGGGACAGAGTCAAGAGACCCAGTACTTC	CASMGQSQETQYF
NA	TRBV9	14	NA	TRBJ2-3	TGTGCCAGCAGCTCGCAAGCGAACACAGATACGCAGTATTTT	CASSSQANTDTQYF
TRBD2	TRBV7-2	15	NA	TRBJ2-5	TGTGCCAGCAGCTTTGAAGGGAGGGCCGGAGAGACCCAGTACTTC	CASSFEGRAGETQYF
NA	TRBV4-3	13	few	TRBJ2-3	TGCGCCAGCAGCCAAGAAGGGCTGCGGGAGCAGTATTTT	CASSQEGLREQYF
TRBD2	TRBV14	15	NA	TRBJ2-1	TGTGCCAGCAGCCGTTGGACTAGCGGGAACAATGAGCAGTTCTTC	CASSRWTSGNNEQFF
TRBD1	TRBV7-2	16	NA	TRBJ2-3	TGTGCCAGCAGCCCGGGACAGCCGATTAGCACAGATACGCAGTATTTT	CASSPGQPISTDTQYF
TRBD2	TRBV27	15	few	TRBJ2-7	TGTGCCAGCAGGAACCAAGCGGGAAGCTCCTACGAGCAGTACTTC	CASRNQAGSSYEQYF